A single sample is the source of the 22 T cell receptor beta chains below, sequenced in a study of graft-versus-host responses after intestinal transplantation (dated by TCRdb to 2020 to 2023). Libraries were built with the immunoSEQ multiplex PCR assay. Entries here come from immuneACCESS through TCRdb and include only in-frame sequences with V and J called. Some clones fail to appear in such tables; in the studies checked, an unresolved V gene covers under half of the shortfall, and the cause of the remainder is unknown. The sample table lists over 45,000 clones, around 93% of them with a count of one. About 5.5% of the sample goes to the ten largest clones. The material was PBMCs, obtained 786 days after a first intestinal transplant, on the day of a second. These TCRs come from a human patient who received an intestinal transplant, so some T cells may come from the graft donor.

The chain employs TRBV11-2 and TRBJ2-1, with D possibly matching TRBD1 (6 bases). V lost 5 bases, J lost 8 bases, and 22 bases lay in between. This CDR3 has 16 residues. CDR1 SGHAT and CDR2 FQNNGV come from the germline V gene. CDR3 bases: TGTGCCAGCAGCACAGAGGCAGGGGAAATGGTCGATGAGCAGTTCTTC. It is translated as CASSTEAGEMVDEQFF.

The chain employs TRBV19 and TRBJ2-1, with no clear D. Germline CDR1 and CDR2: LNHDA and SQIVND (reference sequence). CDR3 length: 12 residues. Trimming shortened V by 2 bases and J by 4 bases, and 3 bases separated the two germline ends. Here the CDR3 reads CASSIMYNEQFF. The CDR3 region has the DNA TGTGCCAGTAGTATAATGTACAATGAGCAGTTCTTC.

The rearrangement joins TRBV27 to TRBJ2-2, with unresolved D. Germline V lookup: CDR1 MNHEY, CDR2 SMNVEV (reference sequence). Trimming took off 3 bases at V and 5 bases at J, with 13 bases between the two ends. CDR3 length: 15 amino acids. As DNA, the CDR3 is TGTGCCAGCAGTTTCGAGGCCCTGCCGACCGGGGAGCTGTTTTTT. Translation gives CASSFEALPTGELFF.

The chain recombines TRBV5-8 with TRBJ2-2, with D perhaps TRBD1 (6 bases). Deletions cut 1 base from V and 8 bases from J, with 9 bases between. The CDR3 is made up of 13 amino acids. Per germline, CDR1 SGHTS and CDR2 YDEGEE. CDR3 DNA sequence: TGTGCCAGCAGCTTGCGACAGGAGGGGGAGCTGTTTTTT. Translated, it gives CASSLRQEGELFF.

The J gene is TRBJ1-1, the V gene TRBV5-6; D remains ambiguous. The germline V gene encodes CDR1 SGHDT and CDR2 YYEEEE. Between the trimmed V and J ends, which lost 4 bases and 1 base, there was a span of 8 bases. This CDR3 has 13 residues. CDR3 in DNA: TGTGCCAGCAGCCCCTTCGGGAACACTGAAGCTTTCTTT. It yields the protein CASSPFGNTEAFF.

V and J are TRBV30 and TRBJ2-1; TRBD1 agrees at 8 bases. The trim removed 2 bases at V and 6 bases at J, leaving 6 bases unmatched. This CDR3 region has 14 residues. CDR1 and CDR2 from the germline V gene are GTSNPN and SVGIG (reference sequence). The CDR3 reads CAWSYGQGTNEQFF. Here the CDR3 DNA reads TGTGCCTGGAGTTATGGACAGGGAACCAATGAGCAGTTCTTC.

J is TRBJ2-2 and V is TRBV5-1; D is unclear. In germline, CDR1 is SGHRS, CDR2 YFSETQ. This CDR3 region has 12 residues. V dropped 4 bases and J dropped 6 bases, with 7 bases sitting between them. CDR3 in amino acids: CASSQPPGELFF. The CDR3 DNA follows: TGCGCCAGCAGCCAACCCCCCGGGGAGCTGTTTTTT.

The V gene is TRBV18, the J gene TRBJ2-7; unclear D gene. Trimming removed 3 bases from V and 5 bases from J, with 11 bases in between. Germline V gene lookup returns CDR1 KGHSH and CDR2 LQKENI. The CDR3 covers 13 residues. The CDR3 DNA is TGTGCCAGCTCACCGGCCGAGGAGCACGAGCAGTACTTC. Protein sequence: CASSPAEEHEQYF.

The gene calls are TRBV5-1 and TRBJ2-3, with no clear D. From germline, CDR1 is SGHRS and CDR2 YFSETQ. The CDR3 has 14 residues. Trimming pared 2 bases from V and 3 bases from J, leaving 10 bases between. Written as DNA, the CDR3 is TGCGCCAGCAGCTTTATGCCCATTACAGATACGCAGTATTTT. Protein product: CASSFMPITDTQYF.

The rearrangement uses TRBV10-2 and TRBJ2-2; D is undetermined. V lost 2 bases and J lost 3, with 4 bases in between. This CDR3 region has 13 residues. Germline loops: CDR1 WSHSY, CDR2 SAAADI. This CDR3 is CASSERDTGELFF. The CDR3 DNA reads as TGCGCCAGCAGTGAGCGGGACACCGGGGAGCTGTTTTTT.

The V call is TRBV6-5, the J call TRBJ2-5; TRBD1 might be the D (6 bases). The CDR3 contains 11 residues. Germline assignment: CDR1 MNHEY and CDR2 SVGAGI. V lost 5 bases and J lost 7, with 8 bases in between. This chain's CDR3 is CASSQQGTQYF. The CDR3 DNA reads as TGTGCCAGCAGTCAACAGGGGACCCAGTACTTC.

This rearrangement joins TRBV9 to TRBJ1-4; 9 bases are a match to TRBD1. The germline V gene has CDR1 SGDLS and CDR2 YYNGEE. V was clipped by 3 bases and J by 8 bases; unmatched bases: 5. The CDR3 extends over 14 amino acids. CDR3 bases: TGTGCCAGCAGCGGGGGACAGGGAGGCGAAAAACTGTTTTTT. Translation gives CASSGGQGGEKLFF.

The J gene is TRBJ2-1, the V gene TRBV7-3; 7 nucleotides agree with TRBD2. Germline V gene sequence: CDR1 SGHTA, CDR2 FQGTGA. V lost 4 bases and J lost 8; bases outside the gene matches: 5. The CDR3 contains 13 residues. Here the CDR3 reads CASSWTREDEQFF. The CDR3 DNA reads TGTGCCAGCAGCTGGACTAGAGAGGATGAGCAGTTCTTC.

The chain combines TRBV7-3 with TRBJ2-1; 9 bases line up with TRBD1. The V and J ends lost 1 base and 5 bases, in that order; junction bases with no gene match: 9. Germline CDR1 and CDR2: SGHTA and FQGTGA. The CDR3 is 17 amino acids. In DNA form, the CDR3 reads TGTGCCAGCAGCTTAATGTTGGGGACAGGGAGGAACAATGAGCAGTTCTTC. This translates into CASSLMLGTGRNNEQFF.

The V call is TRBV7-2, the J call TRBJ2-7, with TRBD1 identical over 9 bases. This CDR3 has 14 residues. Germline lookup yields CDR1 SGHTA and CDR2 FQGNSA. J gave up 3 bases and V 2 bases, and 2 bases lay outside the gene matches. The CDR3 here is CASSLKDRGYEQYF. The CDR3 region has the DNA TGTGCCAGCAGCTTAAAGGACAGGGGCTACGAGCAGTACTTC.

The rearrangement links TRBV2 to TRBJ2-2; D gene unclear. The CDR3 spans 13 residues. Germline CDR1 and CDR2: SNHLY and FYNNEI. Trimming took 2 bases from V and 6 from J, leaving 7 bases between them. CDR3 protein: CASSEQTPGELFF. In DNA, the CDR3 is TGTGCCAGCAGTGAACAAACACCCGGGGAGCTGTTTTTT.

The chain carries TRBV6-1 and TRBJ1-3; D remains unclear. Germline CDR1 MNHNS, CDR2 SASEGT. Trimming stripped 4 bases from V and 4 bases from J, with 11 bases between. CDR3 length: 14 amino acids. The CDR3 region is CASSVGQSGNTIYF. Here the CDR3 DNA reads TGTGCCAGCAGTGTGGGTCAATCCGGAAACACCATATATTTT.

The V call is TRBV5-6, the J call TRBJ2-1, with TRBD2 identical over 8 bases. With V trimmed by 1 base and J by 9 bases, 3 bases remained unmatched. This CDR3 has 13 amino acids. Germline V gene data show CDR1 as SGHDT and CDR2 as YYEEEE. CDR3 sequence reads: CASSLTSGAEQFF. DNA of the CDR3: TGTGCCAGCAGCTTGACTAGCGGAGCTGAGCAGTTCTTC.

The gene calls are TRBV30 and TRBJ2-7; a weak D match, TRBD2 (5 bases). There are 12 residues in the CDR3. V was pared by 1 base and J by 7 bases, with 11 bases between. The germline gives CDR1 GTSNPN, CDR2 SVGIG (reference sequence). CDR3 nucleotide sequence: TGTGCCTGGAGTGGGATTTCGGGGGAGCAGTACTTC. This translates into CAWSGISGEQYF.

The genes are TRBV5-4 and TRBJ2-7, with TRBD1 identical over 9 bases. The germline V gene has CDR1 SGHNT and CDR2 YYREEE (reference sequence). CDR3 length equals 14 residues. The junction had 0 bases not matched to a gene; V was cut back by 0 bases and J by 2 bases. The CDR3 spells CASSLGQGAYEQYF. In DNA form, the CDR3 reads TGTGCCAGCAGCTTGGGACAGGGGGCCTACGAGCAGTACTTC.

The chain has TRBV6-6 and TRBJ1-1; 10 bases fit TRBD1. Trimming took 5 bases from V and 3 from J; bases not matched to a gene: 6. Germline CDR1 and CDR2: MNHNY and SVGAGI (reference sequence). This CDR3 spans 15 amino acids. In DNA, the CDR3 is TGTGCCAGCAGTACACTGGACAGGGGGGACACTGAAGCTTTCTTT. Encoded protein: CASSTLDRGDTEAFF.

The gene calls are TRBV15 and TRBJ1-2; D gene ambiguous. The V gene's germline CDR1 is LNHNV and CDR2 YYDKDF (reference sequence). The CDR3 is 15 residues long. Trimming shortened V by 7 bases and J by 8 bases, and 23 bases separated the two germline ends. In DNA form, the CDR3 reads TGTGCCACCACCTTCGGGGAACGTAGCTCGGGAGGCTACACCTTC. It specifies CATTFGERSSGGYTF.